Listed here is a single T cell receptor beta chain. The antigen is unknown. This sample was included in a study of cytomegalovirus exposure and HLA in healthy donors. Notes on the study in general: A cluster of highly shared sequence variants was likely a sequencing artifact. Equally common other TCR beta chains were less clonally expanded than HLA-associated ones, a later analysis found.

V was shortened by 10 bases and J by 3 bases, with 13 bases between the two germline ends. The CDR3 runs to 13 residues. Looked up from germline, CDR1 is MNHNS and CDR2 is SASEGT. The PCR employed 60 Vbeta primers together with 13 Jbeta primers. Per the study methods: The authors later counted about 80 million unique TCR beta chains, 9.5 million to 13 million of them shared. The method was immunoSEQ multiplex PCR; TCRdb's version includes in-frame clones alone and lacks a portion of them. Clone size and the V and J calls come from that table; the DNA yielded D and trimming. The sample table sets out about 170,000 clones.

This chain connects TRBV6-1 to TRBJ2-1, with D possibly being TRBD1 (6 bases). Sequencing used PBMCs. The TCR originated in a woman between 18 and 29 years old in good health and CMV-seropositive. The CDR3 region has the DNA TGTGCCACCACGCCGGACAGCTACAATGAGCAGTTCTTC. It specifies CATTPDSYNEQFF.